What follows are 10 T cell receptor beta chains derived from one specimen sequenced in a study of cytomegalovirus exposure and HLA in healthy donors. The PCR contained 60 Vbeta and 13 Jbeta primers. Profiling relied on immunoSEQ multiplex PCR, and the TCRdb table lists in-frame clones only, not all of them. This sample carries around 150,000 clones, 79% of them seen once, and the ten largest clones take roughly 2%. Sample: PBMCs. The origin of the receptors is a man aged 40-49 years in good health and CMV-seronegative.

Note on this clone: Other DNA sequences in the same sample also yield this CDR3. The chain uses TRBV5-1 and TRBJ2-7, with TRBD2 identical over 14 bases. Germline CDR1 and CDR2: SGHRS and YFSETQ. Unmatched junction bases numbered 1, after V lost 4 bases and J lost 4 bases. The CDR3 contains 14 residues. CDR3 nucleotide sequence: TGCGCCAGCAGCGGGACTAGCGGGAGTTACGAGCAGTACTTC. The encoded protein is CASSGTSGSYEQYF. Using reference TRBV5-1 and TRBJ2-7 for the parts outside the CDR3, the full variable domain is KAGVTQTPRYLIKTRGQQVTLSCSPISGHRSVSWYQQTPGQGLQFLFEYFSETQRNKGNFPGRFSGRQFSNSRSEMNVSTLELGDSALYLCASSGTSGSYEQYFGPGTRLTVT.

The CDR3 loop reads CASSEFRGATNEKLFF. The DNA of the CDR3 is TGTGCCAGCAGCGAATTCCGAGGTGCAACTAATGAAAAACTGTTTTTT. The gene calls are TRBV16 and TRBJ1-4; no reliable D call. CDR3 size: 16 residues. The V gene's germline CDR1 is KGHSY and CDR2 FQNENV. The ends were cut back, 5 bases at V and 0 bases at J, with 13 bases in the middle.

This sequence joins TRBV5-6 and TRBJ1-2; a weak D match, TRBD1 (6 bases). V lost 1 base to trimming and J lost 6 bases, with 13 bases between them. Germline assignment: CDR1 SGHDT and CDR2 YYEEEE. This CDR3 comprises 14 residues. In nucleotides, the CDR3 is TGTGCCAGCAGCTTGCGAACAGGGCCCCATGGCTACACCTTC. It encodes CASSLRTGPHGYTF.

The CDR3 sequence is CASSFTGTSGYNEQFF. The CDR3 DNA is TGTGCCAGCAGCTTTACCGGGACTAGCGGGTATAATGAGCAGTTCTTC. The chain joins TRBV11-1 to TRBJ2-1; 12 bases map to TRBD2. V lost 3 bases and J lost 7; bases outside the gene matches: 7. The CDR3 is 16 amino acids. Germline V CDR1 and CDR2: SGHAT, FQDESV (reference sequence).

The V gene is TRBV10-3, the J gene TRBJ2-1; 7 bases fit TRBD2. The germline CDR1 and CDR2 sequences are ENHRY and SYGVKD. The CDR3 is 13 amino acids. V lost 8 bases to trimming and J lost 6 bases; unmatched junction nucleotides: 7. CDR3 DNA sequence: TGTGCCATCGGGGAGCGGGAACTCAATGAGCAGTTCTTC. Translating it yields CAIGERELNEQFF.

As regards this clone: Different DNA sequences within this sample yield the same CDR3. The chain combines TRBV5-1 with TRBJ2-3; no firm D call. Per germline, CDR1 SGHRS and CDR2 YFSETQ. The CDR3 contains 11 residues. Between the trimmed V and J ends, which lost 7 bases and 2 bases, there was a span of 5 bases. CDR3: CASSSTDTQYF. In nucleotides, the CDR3 is TGCGCCAGCTCCTCCACAGATACGCAGTATTTT.

V is TRBV19 and J is TRBJ2-4, with 7 bases matching TRBD1. Germline trimming cut 11 bases from V and 12 bases from J; bases unmatched to any gene: 10. Germline CDR1 is LNHDA and CDR2 is SQIVND (reference sequence). There are 11 residues in the CDR3. The CDR3 DNA reads TGTGCCGGCCTTGGTGGGGACAGTCAGTACTTC. Translation gives CAGLGGDSQYF. Filled out from reference TRBV19 and TRBJ2-4, the complete variable domain reads DGGITQSPKYLFRKEGQNVTLSCEQNLNHDAMYWYRQDPGQGLRLIYYSQIVNDFQKGDIAEGYSVSREKKESFPLTVTSAQKNPTAFYLCAGLGGDSQYFGAGTRLSVL.

The chain has TRBV19 and TRBJ2-1; the match to TRBD2 covers 7 bases. V lost 6 bases and J lost 4; bases outside the gene matches: 9. Germline V gene sequence: CDR1 LNHDA, CDR2 SQIVND (reference sequence). CDR3 length equals 15 residues. The CDR3 protein is CASSPPPAGYNEQFF. The CDR3 DNA is TGTGCCAGTAGCCCCCCTCCAGCGGGGTACAATGAGCAGTTCTTC.

V is TRBV28 and J is TRBJ2-5; unclear D gene. The germline V and J ends were trimmed by 3 bases and 4 bases, with 12 bases remaining between them. The CDR3 spans 14 residues. Germline CDR1 and CDR2: MDHEN and SYDVKM. The CDR3 reads CASSFASPLETQYF. CDR3 nucleotide sequence: TGTGCCAGCAGTTTTGCCAGTCCTTTAGAGACCCAGTACTTC.

Points on this clone: The same CDR3 can be traced to other DNA sequences in this sample. This chain joins TRBV7-9 and TRBJ2-7; a weak D match, TRBD1 (6 bases). Germline V gene lookup returns CDR1 SEHNR and CDR2 FQNEAQ (reference sequence). Trimming pared 1 base from V and 5 bases from J, leaving 15 bases between. This CDR3 is built from 15 residues. DNA of the CDR3: TGTGCCAGCAGCTTAGTAAGGCAGGGGACCAACGAGCAGTACTTC. Protein: CASSLVRQGTNEQYF.